The sequence of this T cell receptor beta chain was determined in a study of graft-versus-host responses after intestinal transplantation. Study-wide background: The recipients all started with anti-thymocyte globulin induction and then took tacrolimus and steroids for approximately 3 years.

A note on this clone: No antigen is known for it.

TCRdb's copy holds only in-frame clones and misses some; the assay was immunoSEQ multiplex PCR. The repertoire has more than 90,000 clones, more than 80% of them found once; the top ten carry 0.2% to 0.25%. Study outcomes and limitations: Early after transplant, HvG declines were associated with peak levels of circulating GvH clones. Allograft clonal ratios (graft-versus-host to host-versus-graft) were high in patients who had graft-donor T cell macrochimerism. The authors found GvH clones in recipient marrow, some appearing first in ileum or blood.

The CDR3 is 16 amino acids. Germline V lookup: CDR1 SGHRS, CDR2 YFSETQ. The V and J ends lost 5 bases and 0 bases, in that order; junction bases with no gene match: 6. This sequence originates from a human donor who was the organ donor for an intestinal transplant. The chain employs TRBV5-1 and TRBJ2-5; 11 positions match TRBD2. The sequences come from unstimulated CD4+ T cells sorted from spleen or lymph node cells, collected before transplant. CDR3 coding DNA: TGCGCCAGCAGTCCGGGACTAGCGGACTACCAAGAGACCCAGTACTTC. Protein product: CASSPGLADYQETQYF.